This TCR beta chain is drawn from a study of shared clonotypes between healthy human individuals. Overall study findings and caveats: Shared clonotypes: 4.5% to 5% naive CD4, around 3.5% naive CD8, about 2.2% memory CD4, more than 0.3% memory CD8.

Under the authors' procedure: There were no quality scores in the junction-only immunoSEQ sequences, so filtering differed. The repertoire was sequenced with immunoSEQ multiplex PCR; TCRdb's copy has only in-frame clones and lacks some. That table supplies the V and J calls and clone size; D and trimming were determined from the DNA. The sample gives 950,000 to 1,300,000 clones, more than 60% of which show up once; about 1.5% is in the top ten. For this clone: Its specificity is not known.

After removal of 4 bases from V and 8 bases from J, the junction contained 13 bases not matched to a gene. Germline lookup yields CDR1 SGHDT and CDR2 YYEEEE. This CDR3 is 16 amino acids long. The source is a man aged 18 to 29 in good health. The sequencing input was memory CD4+ T cells sorted from blood. Subset in this sample: CD45RA-negative fraction. The genes are TRBV5-6 and TRBJ2-1, with TRBD2 identical over 9 bases. The CDR3 nucleotides are TGTGCCAGCAGCCCCTCAGGGGCGGGAGGGGTCGATGAGCAGTTCTTC. Protein: CASSPSGAGGVDEQFF.